Shown below are 15 T cell receptor beta chains from a single sample sequenced in a study of T-cell memory formation after mild COVID-19. TCRdb reanalysed the 5' RACE reads using MiXCR and keeps one entry per CDR3 protein. This table has approximately 170,000 distinct CDR3 sequences, 13% appearing once. Sequenced material: PBMCs or a T cell subset sorted from them (not recorded which). Source of these receptors: a man aged 18 to 30 who had mild COVID-19 (a few samples of this study predate the infection). Cell type and time point are not known.

This clonotype came up many times. The rearrangement uses TRBV5-5 and TRBJ2-7; tentatively, D is TRBD1 or TRBD2 (7 bases each). The CDR3 covers 15 residues. With 4 bases removed from V and 5 bases from J, the gap between germline ends came to 19 bases. CDR1 is SGHKS, CDR2 YYEKEE, per germline (reference sequence). The CDR3 sequence is CASSAGGAGFHEQYV. In DNA form, the CDR3 reads TGTGCCAGCAGCGCAGGGGGGGCAGGGTTTCACGAGCAGTACGTC.

The rearrangement links TRBV7-2 to TRBJ1-2; no firm D call. The length of the CDR3 is 14 residues. V was shortened by 3 bases and J by 3 bases, with 11 bases between the two germline ends. Germline V CDR1 and CDR2: SGHTA, FQGNSA. DNA for the CDR3: TGTGCCAGCAGCTTTCCCAGGCCCGACTATGGCTACACCTTC. As protein: CASSFPRPDYGYTF. The full variable domain, completed using reference TRBV7-2 and TRBJ1-2, is GAGVSQSPSNKVTEKGKDVELRCDPISGHTALYWYRQSLGQGLEFLIYFQGNSAPDKSGLPSDRFSAERTGGSVSTLTIQRTQQEDSAVYLCASSFPRPDYGYTFGSGTRLTVV.

This chain joins TRBV7-3 and TRBJ2-7, with D uncertain. V was cut by 0 bases and J by 5 bases, with 8 bases left in between. Germline V gene sequence: CDR1 SGHTA, CDR2 FQGTGA. This CDR3 region has 13 residues. CDR3 residues: CASSLTIRHEQYF. DNA for the CDR3: TGTGCCAGCAGCTTAACGATAAGGCACGAGCAGTACTTC.

The rearrangement uses TRBV19 and TRBJ2-4, with D maybe TRBD2 (6 bases). Per germline, CDR1 LNHDA and CDR2 SQIVND (reference sequence). The CDR3 length is 15 residues. V lost 3 bases and J lost 3, with 12 bases in between. The DNA for the CDR3 is TGTGCCAGTAGTATTACCCGGAGGGGCAAAAACATTCAGTACTTC. As protein: CASSITRRGKNIQYF.

In this sample, this clonotype turned up many times. This chain connects TRBV12-3 or TRBV12-4 to TRBJ1-2; the match to TRBD1 covers 9 bases. This CDR3 is built from 13 residues. J was trimmed by 5 bases and V by 6 bases; bases with no gene match: 4. The CDR3 is CASSPGTGYGYTF. The DNA of the CDR3 is TGTGCCAGCAGCCCCGGGACAGGGTATGGCTACACCTTC.

This clonotype showed up just a few times. The CDR3 sequence: CASIPGGLNTGELFF. The CDR3 region has the DNA TGTGCCAGCATCCCAGGGGGCCTTAACACCGGGGAGCTGTTTTTT. The chain uses TRBV28 and TRBJ2-2; TRBD1 matches at 8 bases. Germline CDR1 reads MDHEN; CDR2 reads SYDVKM. Trimming removed 7 bases from V and 2 bases from J; junction bases left unmatched: 6. The CDR3 is made up of 15 amino acids.

The CDR3 reads CASSYSDRGPEKGYTF. The CDR3 nucleotides read TGTGCCAGCAGTTACTCGGACAGGGGCCCCGAGAAAGGCTACACCTTC. The chain joins TRBV6-5 to TRBJ1-2, with 9 bases lining up with TRBD1. The CDR3 contains 16 residues. V was pared by 0 bases and J by 8 bases, with 10 bases of the junction left unmatched. Germline values: CDR1 MNHEY, CDR2 SVGAGI.

The CDR3 here is CASSAPGVYEQYV. In nucleotides, the CDR3 is TGTGCCAGCAGTGCCCCTGGGGTGTACGAGCAGTACGTC. The J gene is TRBJ2-7, the V gene TRBV28; no definite D call. Per the germline V gene, CDR1 is MDHEN and CDR2 is SYDVKM. The CDR3 is made up of 13 amino acids. V was clipped by 5 bases and J by 4 bases, with 12 bases between them.

This clonotype occurred a few times. The rearrangement uses TRBV7-8 and TRBJ1-4, with a tentative D call TRBD1 (5 bases). CDR1 and CDR2 (germline): SGHVS, FQNEAQ. The CDR3 consists of 15 residues. Trimming pared 4 bases from V and 7 bases from J, leaving 16 bases between. The CDR3 nucleotides are TGTGCCAGCAGCTATACAGGCGTACTGGGTGAAAAACTGTTTTTT. Encoded protein: CASSYTGVLGEKLFF.

This clonotype was picked up a small number of times. V gene TRBV20-1 combines with J gene TRBJ1-2, with D uncertain. CDR1 and CDR2 from the germline V gene are DFQATT and SNEGSKA (reference sequence). This CDR3 has 13 residues. The V gene lost 6 bases and the J gene lost 0 bases, with 11 bases spanning the gap. The CDR3 DNA sequence: TGCAGTGCCCTATTCGAGACTAACTATGGCTACACCTTC. Its translation: CSALFETNYGYTF.

J is TRBJ2-5 and V is TRBV9; D may be TRBD2 (6 bases). The CDR3 has 13 amino acids. The V end was cut by 3 bases, the J end by 4 bases, with 10 bases between. In germline, CDR1 is SGDLS, CDR2 YYNGEE. This CDR3 is CASSAGGGETQYF. The CDR3 DNA reads as TGTGCCAGCAGCGCCGGGGGAGGAGAGACCCAGTACTTC.

This clonotype was observed a handful of times. V and J are TRBV12-3 or TRBV12-4 and TRBJ2-3; 11 nucleotides match TRBD2. CDR3 length equals 15 residues. V trimming: 6 bases; J trimming: 1 base; junction bases outside the gene matches: 3. For the CDR3, the DNA is TGTGCCAGCAGGCTAGCGGGGGGCGGCACAGATACGCAGTATTTT. Translation gives CASRLAGGGTDTQYF.

The J gene is TRBJ1-1, the V gene TRBV12-3 or TRBV12-4; the D gene is possibly TRBD1 (5 bases). CDR3 size: 15 residues. The ends were cut back, 6 bases at V and 5 bases at J, with 19 bases in the middle. The CDR3 DNA follows: TGTGCCAGCAGGAGCCAACCAGGGTTGCAAACTGAAGCTTTCTTT. This gives the protein CASRSQPGLQTEAFF.

This clonotype was seen a few times. The chain combines TRBV28 with TRBJ2-7; 9 bases line up with TRBD1. Looked up from germline, CDR1 is MDHEN and CDR2 is SYDVKM. The CDR3 covers 13 residues. The trim removed 4 bases at V and 3 bases at J, leaving 1 base unmatched. The CDR3 sequence is CASSSGQGYEQYV. CDR3 bases: TGTGCCAGCAGTTCGGGACAGGGCTACGAGCAGTACGTC.

This clonotype was observed many times. The J gene is TRBJ1-5, the V gene TRBV19, with 10 bases lining up with TRBD1. Germline CDR1 LNHDA, CDR2 SQIVND (reference sequence). The CDR3 covers 15 residues. V shed 5 bases and J 2 bases; nucleotides not matched to a gene: 3. Here the CDR3 DNA reads TGTGCCAGTAGTCGGACAGGGGGAGGCAATCAGCCCCAGCATTTT. This codes for CASSRTGGGNQPQHF.